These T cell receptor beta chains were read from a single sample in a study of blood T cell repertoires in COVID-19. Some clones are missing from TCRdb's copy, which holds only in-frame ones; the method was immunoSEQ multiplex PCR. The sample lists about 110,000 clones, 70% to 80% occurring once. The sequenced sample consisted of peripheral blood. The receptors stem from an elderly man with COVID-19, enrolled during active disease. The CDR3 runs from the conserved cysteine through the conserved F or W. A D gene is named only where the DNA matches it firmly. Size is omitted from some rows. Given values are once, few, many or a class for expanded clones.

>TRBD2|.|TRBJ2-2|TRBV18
TGTGCCAGCTCTTACCAAAGTAGCGGGAGGGACGGGGAGCTGTTTTTT
CASSYQSSGRDGELFF
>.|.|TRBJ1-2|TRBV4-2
TGTGCCAGCAGCGAGAGGGAGTATGGCTACACCTTC
CASSEREYGYTF
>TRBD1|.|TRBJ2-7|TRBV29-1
TGCAGCGCCCTGGGACAGGGGGCTTACGAGCAGTACTTC
CSALGQGAYEQYF
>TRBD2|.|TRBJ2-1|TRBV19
TGTGCCAGTAGTATAGGGGTATGGACTAGCGGGTTCAATGAGCAGTTCTTC
CASSIGVWTSGFNEQFF
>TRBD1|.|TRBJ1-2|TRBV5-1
TGCGCCAGCAGCCCCTCACGACAGGGGAGTGGTGCTTACTATGGCTACACCTTC
CASSPSRQGSGAYYGYTF
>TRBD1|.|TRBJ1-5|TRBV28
TGTGCCAGCAGTTCCGCTGGACAGGGTGGCCGGCCCCAGCATTTT
CASSSAGQGGRPQHF
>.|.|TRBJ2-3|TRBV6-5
TGTGCCAGCAGTTACTCTGCAGGGGCCACAGATACGCAGTATTTT
CASSYSAGATDTQYF
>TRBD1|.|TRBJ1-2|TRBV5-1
TGCGCCAGCAGCCCCGACAGGGTCCTCTATGGCTACACCTTC
CASSPDRVLYGYTF
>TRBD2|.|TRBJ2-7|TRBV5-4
TGTGCCAGCAGCCCCCCGGGACTAGCGGGGACGAACTACGAGCAGTACTTC
CASSPPGLAGTNYEQYF
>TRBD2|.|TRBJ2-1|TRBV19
TGTGCCAGTAGAGCCCTTAGCGGGAGGGATCGGCACAATGAGCAGTTCTTC
CASRALSGRDRHNEQFF
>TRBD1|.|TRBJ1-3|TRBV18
TGTGCCAGCCGGGACAGTAGCTCTGGAAACACCATATATTTT
CASRDSSSGNTIYF
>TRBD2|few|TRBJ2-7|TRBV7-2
TGTGCCAGCAGGACGCGAGCGGGAGGAGTCTACGAGCAGTACTTC
CASRTRAGGVYEQYF
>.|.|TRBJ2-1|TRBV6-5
TGTGCCAGCAGAGGGAGCTCCTACAATGAGCAGTTCTTC
CASRGSSYNEQFF
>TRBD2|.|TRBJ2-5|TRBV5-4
TGTGCCAGCAGGCCGGGACTAGCGGATCAAGAGACCCAGTACTTC
CASRPGLADQETQYF
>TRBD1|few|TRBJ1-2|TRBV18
TGTGCCAGCTCTCGGTCAGGACAGGGTGGCTACACCTTC
CASSRSGQGGYTF
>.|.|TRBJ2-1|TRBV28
TGTGCCAGCAGTCTCGCGGGGCTGGGGCAGTTCTTC
CASSLAGLGQFF
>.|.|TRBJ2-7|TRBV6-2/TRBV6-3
TGTGCCAGCAGTTACTCGGCGGTCCGGGGTCAGTACGAGCAGTACTTC
CASSYSAVRGQYEQYF
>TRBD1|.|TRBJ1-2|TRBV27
TGTGCCAGCAGTGGGACAGGGGTATTCCTTAACTATGGCTACACCTTC
CASSGTGVFLNYGYTF
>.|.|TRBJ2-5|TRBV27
TGTGCCAGCAGTGGGCTAGGGGTCCCAGAGACCCAGTACTTC
CASSGLGVPETQYF
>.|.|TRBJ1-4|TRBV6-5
TGTGCCAGCAGTTACCAGGGGCCAGGCTTTAATGAAAAACTGTTTTTT
CASSYQGPGFNEKLFF
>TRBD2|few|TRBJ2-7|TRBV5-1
TGCGCCAGCAGCTTGGGCCCCGCGGGGGGTGACTACGAGCAGTACTTC
CASSLGPAGGDYEQYF
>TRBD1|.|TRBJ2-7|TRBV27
TGTGCCAGCAGTCCACACTCGACAGGGTATTACGAGCAGTACTTC
CASSPHSTGYYEQYF
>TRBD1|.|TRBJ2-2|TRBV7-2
TGTGCCAGCAGCTTAAGGATAGGACAGGGGGAGGCCGGGGAGCTGTTTTTT
CASSLRIGQGEAGELFF
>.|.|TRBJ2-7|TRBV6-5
TGTGCCAGCGCGGTTTGGGTCCCAGAGCAGTACTTC
CASAVWVPEQYF
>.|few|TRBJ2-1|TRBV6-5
TGTGCCAGCAGTAGGGGATGGAATGAGCAGTTCTTC
CASSRGWNEQFF
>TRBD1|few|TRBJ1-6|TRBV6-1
TGTGCCAGCAGTGAACGACAGGGCGATTCACCCCTCCACTTT
CASSERQGDSPLHF